This entry lists 5 T cell receptor beta chains sequenced from one sample in a study of T cells in Graves' hyperthyroidism and ophthalmopathy. Authors of the study amplified TCR beta CDR3 regions from RNA transcripts. Researchers ran a first-round RT-PCR on the TCR CDR3 using the HTBI primer set. MiXCR, applied by TCRdb to the multiplex PCR reads, yields one record per CDR3 protein. The sample consists of over 650,000 distinct CDR3 sequences, less than 20% of them appearing once. Sequenced: blood. The origin of the receptors is a man aged 18 to 30 with Graves' hyperthyroidism.

This clonotype has a count of ten or more. V and J are TRBV14 and TRBJ2-7; weak D call: TRBD1 (6 bases). CDR3 length equals 14 residues. The germline gives CDR1 SGHDN, CDR2 FVKESK. V was shortened by 2 bases and J by 5 bases, with 13 bases between the two germline ends. The CDR3 DNA sequence: TGTGCCAGCAGCCAACAGGGGAAGGGCAACGAGCAGTACTTC. Translating it yields CASSQQGKGNEQYF.

In its sample, this clonotype was seen a few times. This chain uses TRBV30 with TRBJ2-6, with 7 bases matching TRBD1. Germline V lookup: CDR1 GTSNPN, CDR2 SVGIG (reference sequence). The CDR3 extends over 15 amino acids. Losses at the gene ends were 3 bases for V and 2 bases for J; bases not matched to a gene: 4. The CDR3 protein is CAWRETGAGANVLTF. CDR3 DNA: TGTGCCTGGAGGGAAACAGGGGCTGGGGCCAACGTCCTGACTTTC. Together with reference TRBV30 and TRBJ2-6, the CDR3 gives the full variable domain: SQTIHQWPATLVQPVGSPLSLECTVEGTSNPNLYWYRQAAGRGLQLLFYSVGIGQISSEVPQNLSASRPQDRQFILSSKKLLLSDSGFYLCAWRETGAGANVLTFGAGSRLTVL.

This clonotype appeared many times. This sequence joins TRBV27 and TRBJ2-7; no reliable D call. Between the trimmed V and J ends, which lost 5 bases and 3 bases, there was a span of 11 bases. Germline V gives CDR1 MNHEY, CDR2 SMNVEV (reference sequence). The CDR3 sequence is 13 residues long. The CDR3 loop is CASSPRTNYEQYF. The CDR3 region has the DNA TGTGCCAGCAGTCCGCGGACGAACTACGAGCAGTACTTC.

This clonotype was recorded many times. The J gene is TRBJ2-5, the V gene TRBV6-1; TRBD1 agrees at 7 bases. J was trimmed by 4 bases and V by 1 base; bases with no gene match: 6. The germline gives CDR1 MNHNS, CDR2 SASEGT. The CDR3 is made up of 15 amino acids. The CDR3 region has the DNA TGTGCCAGCAGTGAAGAGGAGAGGGGGCGAGAGACCCAGTACTTC. Protein: CASSEEERGRETQYF.

With regard to this clonotype: This clone may be a read error of a much larger clone one base away. The rearrangement joins TRBV3-1 to TRBJ2-7, with a weak D call TRBD2 (5 bases). The germline V and J ends were trimmed by 5 bases and 3 bases, with 14 bases remaining between them. The CDR3 has 14 residues. The germline V gene encodes CDR1 LGHDT and CDR2 YNNKEL (reference sequence). The CDR3 reads CASSSGISFYEQYF. Here the CDR3 DNA reads TGTGCCAGCAGCTCCGGGATTAGCTTCTACGAGCAGTACTTC.